Included here is one TCR beta chain sequence, with context. What it recognizes is unknown. Every bit of the isolated RNA underwent reverse transcription, so sequencing read expressed TCRB transcripts. TCRdb's copy holds only in-frame clones and misses some; the assay was immunoSEQ multiplex PCR. There are a few hundred thousand clones in the sample; 16% occur only once, and 0.07% to 0.095% lies in the top ten. This entry is derived from a study of beta chain features in type 1 diabetes. Overall study findings and caveats: Significant though moderate, a shortening of TCRB CDR3s appeared in all four CD4+ subsets of Type 1 diabetes patients.

The CDR3 is 14 amino acids. Germline V lookup: CDR1 SGHAT, CDR2 FQNNGV. Trimming took 2 bases from V and 4 from J; bases not matched to a gene: 4. The sample comprised naive CD4+ T cells from blood. The gene calls are TRBV11-2 and TRBJ1-1; 7 nucleotides line up with TRBD1. The receptor comes from a man aged 25 to 40 with type 1 diabetes. The CDR3 protein is CASSLPRDSTEAFF. In DNA form, the CDR3 reads TGTGCCAGCAGCTTACCTAGGGACAGCACTGAAGCTTTCTTT.